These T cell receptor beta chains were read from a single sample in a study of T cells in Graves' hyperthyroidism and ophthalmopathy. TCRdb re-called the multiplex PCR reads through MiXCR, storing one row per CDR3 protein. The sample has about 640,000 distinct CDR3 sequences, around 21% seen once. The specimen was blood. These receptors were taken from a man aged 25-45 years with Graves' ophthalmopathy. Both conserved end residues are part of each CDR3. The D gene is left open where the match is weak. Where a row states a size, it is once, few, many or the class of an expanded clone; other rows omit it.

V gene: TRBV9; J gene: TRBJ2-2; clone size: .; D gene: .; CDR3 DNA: TGTGCCAGCAGCGTAGCGTCGCGGGCGTATCCCGGGGAGCTGTTTTTT; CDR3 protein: CASSVASRAYPGELFF
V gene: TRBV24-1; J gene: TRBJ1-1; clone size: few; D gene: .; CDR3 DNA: TGTGCCACCAGTAGCCGCCTGAACACTGAAGCTTTCTTT; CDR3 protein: CATSSRLNTEAFF
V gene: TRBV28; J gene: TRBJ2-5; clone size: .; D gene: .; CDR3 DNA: TGTGCCAGCATCCCCGGCGCCTGGGAGAGGGAGACCCAGTACTTC; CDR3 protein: CASIPGAWERETQYF
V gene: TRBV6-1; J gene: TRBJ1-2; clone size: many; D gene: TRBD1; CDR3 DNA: TGTGCCACCGGGACAGGGGGCTCCTATGGCTACACCTTC; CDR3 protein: CATGTGGSYGYTF
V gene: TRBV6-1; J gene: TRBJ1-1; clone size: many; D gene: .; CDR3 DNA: TGTGCCAGCAGTTCAACTCGTGTGAGGGGAAGGACTGAAGCTTTCTTT; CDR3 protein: CASSSTRVRGRTEAFF
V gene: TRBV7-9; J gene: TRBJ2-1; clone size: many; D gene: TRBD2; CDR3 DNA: TGTGCCAGCAGCCGAGGGACTAGCGGGGGTGGTGAGCAGTTCTTC; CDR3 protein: CASSRGTSGGGEQFF
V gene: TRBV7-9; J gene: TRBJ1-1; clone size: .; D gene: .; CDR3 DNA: TGTGCCAGCACCTCCCCCGGGCACACTGAAGCTTTCTTT; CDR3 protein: CASTSPGHTEAFF
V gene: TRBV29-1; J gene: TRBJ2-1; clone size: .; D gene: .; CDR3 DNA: TGCAGCGTTGAGGGGGCTGCCGGGCCAACCTACAATGAGCAGTTCTTC; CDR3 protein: CSVEGAAGPTYNEQFF
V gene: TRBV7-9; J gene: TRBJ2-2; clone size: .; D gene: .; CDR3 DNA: TGTGCCAGCAGCTTAGAGTCCGCCACCGGGGAGCTGTTTTTT; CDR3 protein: CASSLESATGELFF
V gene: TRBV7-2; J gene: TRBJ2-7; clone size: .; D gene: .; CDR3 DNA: TGTGCCAGCAGCTTAGGGCAGCGTTACGAGCAGTACTTC; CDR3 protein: CASSLGQRYEQYF
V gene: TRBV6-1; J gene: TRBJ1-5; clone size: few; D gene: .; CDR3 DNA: TGTGCCAGCAGGGAAAATCCGGGACCCTATAGCAATCAGCCCCAGCATTTT; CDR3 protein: CASRENPGPYSNQPQHF
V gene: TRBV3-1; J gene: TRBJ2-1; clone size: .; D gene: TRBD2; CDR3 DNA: TGTGCCAGCAGCCAAACTAGCGGTCCGCCCAATGAGCAGTTCTTC; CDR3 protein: CASSQTSGPPNEQFF
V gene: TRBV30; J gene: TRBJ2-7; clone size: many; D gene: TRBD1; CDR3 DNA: TGTGCCTGGAGTGTAGGACAGGGGGCATACGAGCAGTACTTC; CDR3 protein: CAWSVGQGAYEQYF
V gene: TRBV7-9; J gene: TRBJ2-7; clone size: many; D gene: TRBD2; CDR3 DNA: TGTGCCAGCAGCTCCTCAGCGGGGAGCTCCTACGAGCAGTACTTC; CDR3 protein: CASSSSAGSSYEQYF
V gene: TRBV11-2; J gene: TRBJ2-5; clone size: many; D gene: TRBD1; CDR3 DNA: TGTGCCAGCAGCGGCCGGGACAGGGCCGTTGGGGAGACCCAGTACTTC; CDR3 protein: CASSGRDRAVGETQYF
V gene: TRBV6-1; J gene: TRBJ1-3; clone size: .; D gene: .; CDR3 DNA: TGTGCCAGCCAGGCGGGCCCCTCTGGAAACACCATATATTTT; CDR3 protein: CASQAGPSGNTIYF